These 27 T cell receptor beta chains came from one sample sequenced in a study of T cell responses to AZD1222 COVID-19 vaccine. Only in-frame clones appear in the TCRdb table, and some are missing; sequencing was by immunoSEQ multiplex PCR. The sample holds roughly 120,000 clones; 70% to 90% are singletons and the top ten take just over 9.5%. Sequencing used peripheral blood, obtained on day 0 of AZD1222 vaccination. All receptors derive from an adult in good health.

The CDR3 DNA reads TGTGCCAGCAGCGCCGGGACAGGAGATGGCTACACCTTC. Translation gives CASSAGTGDGYTF. The chain is built from TRBV7-9 and TRBJ1-2; 8 nucleotides align to TRBD1. The germline V gene encodes CDR1 SEHNR and CDR2 FQNEAQ (reference sequence). The CDR3 is 13 residues long. The trim removed 5 bases at V and 6 bases at J, leaving 5 bases unmatched. Full variable domain (outside the CDR3, taken from reference TRBV7-9 and TRBJ1-2): DTGVSQNPRHKITKRGQNVTFRCDPISEHNRLYWYRQTLGQGPEFLTYFQNEAQLEKSRLLSDRFSAERPKGSFSTLEIQRTEQGDSAMYLCASSAGTGDGYTFGSGTRLTVV.

This chain uses TRBV6-5 with TRBJ1-1; D unresolved. Trimming removed 0 bases from V and 1 base from J, with 6 bases in between. CDR3 length: 14 residues. Germline assignment: CDR1 MNHEY and CDR2 SVGAGI. CDR3 sequence reads: CASSYSAGNTEAFF. CDR3 DNA sequence: TGTGCCAGCAGTTACTCGGCAGGGAACACTGAAGCTTTCTTT.

This chain uses TRBV11-2 with TRBJ1-5; 8 bases align to TRBD1. J gave up 5 bases and V 5 bases, and 8 bases lay outside the gene matches. The CDR3 spans 15 residues. From germline, CDR1 is SGHAT and CDR2 FQNNGV. In nucleotides, the CDR3 is TGTGCCAGCAGCCTGGACAGGGCCGCGGATCAGCCCCAGCATTTT. Protein: CASSLDRAADQPQHF.

This clone has a handful of counts. The gene calls are TRBV7-2 and TRBJ1-2; D gene unclear. Trimming removed 5 bases at V and 8 bases at J, with 15 bases between. Germline V lookup: CDR1 SGHTA, CDR2 FQGNSA. The CDR3 consists of 13 residues. DNA of the CDR3: TGTGCCAGCAGCCCGTACAGCTATGACGGCTACACCTTC. Translating gives CASSPYSYDGYTF.

The V gene is TRBV6-2 or TRBV6-3, the J gene TRBJ1-5; no clear D. CDR3 length: 14 residues. Germline V gene data show CDR1 as MNHEY and CDR2 as SVGEGT. Trimming left V 4 bases short and J 5 bases short, with 12 bases between. CDR3 in DNA: TGTGCCAGCAGTTTAATATACGGAGATCAGCCCCAGCATTTT. It is translated as CASSLIYGDQPQHF.

The rearrangement uses TRBV7-9 and TRBJ1-4; D gene ambiguous. This CDR3 spans 17 amino acids. The germline gives CDR1 SEHNR, CDR2 FQNEAQ (reference sequence). Trimming cost V 1 base and J 0 bases, with 12 bases left between them. The CDR3 sequence is CASSLVGRAATNEKLFF. CDR3 nucleotides: TGTGCCAGCAGCTTAGTCGGGAGGGCGGCAACTAATGAAAAACTGTTTTTT.

J is TRBJ1-5 and V is TRBV4-1; 11 positions match TRBD1. This CDR3 is built from 16 residues. Germline V CDR1 and CDR2: MGHRA, YSYEKL. The trim removed 4 bases at V and 4 bases at J, leaving 6 bases unmatched. DNA of the CDR3: TGCGCCAGCAGCCCACTAGGACAGGGGGCTAATCAGCCCCAGCATTTT. Amino acid sequence: CASSPLGQGANQPQHF.

This clone came up a few times. The genes are TRBV12-5 and TRBJ2-1; TRBD2 matches at 8 bases. This CDR3 contains 15 residues. CDR1 LGHNT and CDR2 FRNRAP come from the germline V gene. Trimming cost V 5 bases and J 4 bases; bases outside gene matches: 7. Here the CDR3 DNA reads TGTGCTAGTGGTCGGGGGAGCGGGGGTTACAATGAGCAGTTCTTC. As protein: CASGRGSGGYNEQFF.

This chain connects TRBV19 to TRBJ1-1, with D tentatively TRBD1 (6 bases). Germline V gene sequence: CDR1 LNHDA, CDR2 SQIVND (reference sequence). The CDR3 extends over 14 amino acids. V was cut by 2 bases and J by 1 base, with 8 bases left in between. CDR3 coding DNA: TGTGCCAGTAGTATACGGGACACGAACACTGAAGCTTTCTTT. Amino acid sequence: CASSIRDTNTEAFF. The complete variable domain, with remaining parts taken from reference TRBV19 and TRBJ1-1, reads DGGITQSPKYLFRKEGQNVTLSCEQNLNHDAMYWYRQDPGQGLRLIYYSQIVNDFQKGDIAEGYSVSREKKESFPLTVTSAQKNPTAFYLCASSIRDTNTEAFFGQGTRLTVV.

The rearrangement links TRBV5-1 to TRBJ1-1; D not certain. Trimming left V 9 bases short and J 1 base short, with 19 bases between. Germline V lookup: CDR1 SGHRS, CDR2 YFSETQ. CDR3 length: 15 amino acids. The CDR3 nucleotides are TGCGCCACCCATGACCCGGGCCGGGCGAACACTGAAGCTTTCTTT. Its translation: CATHDPGRANTEAFF.

V is TRBV6-2 or TRBV6-3 and J is TRBJ2-7, with 12 bases aligning to TRBD2. Looked up from germline, CDR1 is MNHEY and CDR2 is SVGEGT. With 6 bases clipped from V and 4 bases from J, the junction kept 7 bases outside the gene matches. The CDR3 loop spans 15 amino acids. The CDR3 DNA follows: TGTGCCAGCAGCACCACGACTAGCGGGGGTTACGAGCAGTACTTC. Protein product: CASSTTTSGGYEQYF.

The chain has TRBV24-1 and TRBJ2-2, with TRBD1 identical over 7 bases. The CDR3 length is 15 residues. V trimming: 4 bases; J trimming: 6 bases; junction bases outside the gene matches: 7. Germline assignment: CDR1 KGHDR and CDR2 SFDVKD. The CDR3 coding sequence is TGTGCCACCAGTGACCCGACAGGGAAGGCCGGGGAGCTGTTTTTT. Protein sequence: CATSDPTGKAGELFF.

The V gene is TRBV27, the J gene TRBJ2-3, with 7 bases that match TRBD2. The CDR3 runs 15 residues. Germline CDR1 reads MNHEY; CDR2 reads SMNVEV (reference sequence). The V gene end was trimmed by 8 bases and the J gene end by 3 bases; junction bases not matched to a gene: 11. CDR3 loop: CASSPGGSRTDTQYF. The CDR3 bases are TGTGCCAGCTCCCCCGGGGGGAGTCGGACAGATACGCAGTATTTT.

The DNA for the CDR3 is TGTGCCATCAGCTATAGCGGGGGCTTCGACAATGAGCAGTTCTTC. Translating gives CAISYSGGFDNEQFF. V usage is TRBV10-3 and J usage is TRBJ2-1; 9 bases match TRBD2. J gave up 5 bases and V 6 bases, and 8 bases lay outside the gene matches. Germline CDR1 is ENHRY and CDR2 is SYGVKD. The CDR3 contains 15 residues.

The V gene is TRBV12-3 or TRBV12-4, the J gene TRBJ1-2, with 7 bases aligning to TRBD1. Trimming at V came to 7 bases and at J to 3 bases, leaving 5 bases not matched to a gene. The CDR3 covers 13 residues. DNA of the CDR3: TGTGCCAGCACCACTACAGGGGACTATGGCTACACCTTC. Translating gives CASTTTGDYGYTF.

This chain joins TRBV6-2 or TRBV6-3 and TRBJ1-5, with 8 bases identical to TRBD1. This CDR3 has 14 amino acids. V lost 4 bases, J lost 7 bases, and 6 bases stayed unmatched. Germline CDR1 is MNHEY and CDR2 is SVGEGT. The DNA of the CDR3 is TGTGCCAGCAGTTTCGGACAGGGCTGGCAGCCCCAGCATTTT. Encoded protein: CASSFGQGWQPQHF.

The chain has TRBV6-5 and TRBJ2-1; 12 bases match TRBD2. V gave up 0 bases and J gave up 8 bases; unmatched junction bases: 2. The CDR3 spans 15 residues. CDR1 MNHEY and CDR2 SVGAGI come from the germline V gene. The CDR3 nucleotides read TGTGCCAGCAGTTACTCAGGACTAGCGGGGTATGAGCAGTTCTTC. Amino acid sequence: CASSYSGLAGYEQFF.

CDR3 bases: TGTGCCACCAGCAGAGATAGGGAGGCCGGGGAGCTGTTTTTT. Translating gives CATSRDREAGELFF. The J gene is TRBJ2-2, the V gene TRBV15; a weak D match, TRBD2 (6 bases). In germline, CDR1 is LNHNV, CDR2 YYDKDF (reference sequence). CDR3 size: 14 residues. Trimming took off 0 bases at V and 6 bases at J, with 8 bases between the two ends.

CDR3 nucleotides: TGCGCCAGCAGCACCGGACAGATAACCTACGAGCAGTACTTC. Protein product: CASSTGQITYEQYF. The chain recombines TRBV5-1 with TRBJ2-7, with D possibly being TRBD1 (6 bases). This CDR3 spans 14 amino acids. The germline CDR1 and CDR2 sequences are SGHRS and YFSETQ. V was trimmed by 4 bases and J by 2 bases, leaving 13 bases between them. The whole variable domain, filled in from reference TRBV5-1 and TRBJ2-7, reads KAGVTQTPRYLIKTRGQQVTLSCSPISGHRSVSWYQQTPGQGLQFLFEYFSETQRNKGNFPGRFSGRQFSNSRSEMNVSTLELGDSALYLCASSTGQITYEQYFGPGTRLTVT.

The chain combines TRBV12-3 or TRBV12-4 with TRBJ1-5, with no clear D. Trimming took off 6 bases at V and 0 bases at J, with 3 bases between the two ends. This CDR3 is 12 amino acids long. The CDR3: CASRYSNQPQHF. Here the CDR3 DNA reads TGTGCCAGCAGGTATAGCAATCAGCCCCAGCATTTT.

The chain links TRBV6-5 to TRBJ2-7; 8 nucleotides match TRBD1. With V trimmed by 1 base and J by 1 base, 6 bases remained unmatched. The germline CDR1 and CDR2 sequences are MNHEY and SVGAGI. This CDR3 contains 16 residues. The chain's CDR3 is CASSYWQGALSYEQYF. DNA of the CDR3: TGTGCCAGCAGTTACTGGCAGGGGGCCCTGTCCTACGAGCAGTACTTC.

This clone was counted a few times. V gene TRBV19 combines with J gene TRBJ1-6; no clear D. This CDR3 has 16 amino acids. Per the germline V gene, CDR1 is LNHDA and CDR2 is SQIVND (reference sequence). V was clipped by 0 bases and J by 6 bases, with 12 bases between them. CDR3 in DNA: TGTGCCAGTAGTATAGATCGGAACAGTTTTAATTCACCCCTCCACTTT. Translated, it gives CASSIDRNSFNSPLHF.

This chain uses TRBV15 with TRBJ1-1; D perhaps matches TRBD1 (6 bases). Trimming pared 4 bases from V and 3 bases from J, leaving 18 bases between. This CDR3 spans 16 amino acids. The germline gives CDR1 LNHNV, CDR2 YYDKDF (reference sequence). CDR3 bases: TGTGCCACCAGCACCTTGACAGGAAAAAGGGACACTGAAGCTTTCTTT. Translated: CATSTLTGKRDTEAFF.

The CDR3 loop is CASSQEVRGLETQYF. The DNA for the CDR3 is TGTGCCAGCAGCCAAGAAGTAAGGGGCCTCGAGACCCAGTACTTC. The chain couples TRBV3-1 (or the pseudogene TRBV3-2) to TRBJ2-5; possibly TRBD1 for D (5 bases). This CDR3 region has 15 residues. Germline V gives CDR1 LGHDT, CDR2 YNNKEL (reference sequence). V lost 0 bases and J lost 5, with 13 bases in between.

This clone has just a few counts. The genes are TRBV7-8 and TRBJ2-1; D uncertain. The germline CDR1 and CDR2 sequences are SGHVS and FQNEAQ. The V gene lost 0 bases and the J gene lost 5 bases, with 8 bases spanning the gap. The CDR3 length is 14 residues. In DNA form, the CDR3 reads TGTGCCAGCAGCTTAGCAGCACTGAACAATGAGCAGTTCTTC. The encoded protein is CASSLAALNNEQFF.

This chain links TRBV5-1 with TRBJ1-1; D perhaps matches TRBD1 (6 bases). The V gene lost 2 bases and the J gene lost 8 bases, with 13 bases spanning the gap. This CDR3 has 13 amino acids. Germline V lookup: CDR1 SGHRS, CDR2 YFSETQ. CDR3 protein: CASSLTGSGEAFF. The CDR3 DNA reads as TGCGCCAGCAGCTTAACAGGGAGCGGCGAAGCTTTCTTT.

The chain uses TRBV28 and TRBJ1-5; 9 nucleotides match TRBD1. With 7 bases clipped from V and 9 bases from J, the junction kept 10 bases outside the gene matches. From germline, CDR1 is MDHEN and CDR2 SYDVKM. The CDR3 has 14 amino acids. CDR3 bases: TGTGCCAGCACTACTCCGGGACAGGGTTTGCCCCAGCATTTT. It is translated as CASTTPGQGLPQHF.